This record concerns one TCR beta chain sequence. The antigen remains unidentified. CDR3 length: 15 residues. CDR1 is SGHNT and CDR2 is YENEEA in the germline V gene. V lost 0 bases and J lost 6, with 14 bases in between. Primers: 60 Vbeta forward and 13 Jbeta reverse. Here immunoSEQ multiplex PCR was the method, and the copy in TCRdb shows in-frame clones only, minus some. The table shows about 100,000 clones, with 65% to 90% occurring only once. The sample comes from a study of cytomegalovirus exposure and HLA in healthy donors. Study details: Earlier, 150 million to 200 million T cells were analyzed, and over 95 million unique TCR beta sequences were found among them.

Study-level points and caveats: Accurate prediction of most subjects' HLA-A and HLA-B alleles from TCR beta sequences was reported.

The sequenced sample consisted of PBMCs. The receptor's source is a woman between 65 and 79 years old in good health and CMV-seropositive. The J gene is TRBJ1-1, the V gene TRBV11-3, with D possibly matching TRBD1 (5 bases). Here the CDR3 reads CASSLDGGALAEAFF. CDR3 bases: TGTGCCAGCAGCTTAGATGGCGGGGCATTGGCTGAAGCTTTCTTT.